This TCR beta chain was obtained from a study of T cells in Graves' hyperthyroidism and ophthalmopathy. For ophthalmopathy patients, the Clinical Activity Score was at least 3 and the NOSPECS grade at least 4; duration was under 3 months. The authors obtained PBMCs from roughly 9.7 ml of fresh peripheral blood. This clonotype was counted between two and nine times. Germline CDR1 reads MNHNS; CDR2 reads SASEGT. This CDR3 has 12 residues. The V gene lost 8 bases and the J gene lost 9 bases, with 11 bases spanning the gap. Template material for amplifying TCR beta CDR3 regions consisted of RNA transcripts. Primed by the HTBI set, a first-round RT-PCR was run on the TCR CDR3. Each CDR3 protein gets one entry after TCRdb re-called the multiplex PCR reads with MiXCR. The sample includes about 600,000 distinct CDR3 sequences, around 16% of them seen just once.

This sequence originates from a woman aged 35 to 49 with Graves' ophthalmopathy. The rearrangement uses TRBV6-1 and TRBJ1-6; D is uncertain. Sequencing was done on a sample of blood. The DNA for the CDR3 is TGTGCCAGCCGGGTCGGGAGTTCACCCCTCCACTTT. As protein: CASRVGSSPLHF.